The clone carrying this T cell receptor beta chain was detected a few times. The identical CDR3 is also encoded by other nucleotide sequences in the sample. This specimen comes from a study of blood T cell repertoires in COVID-19. CDR1 and CDR2 (germline): SGDLS, YYNGEE. This CDR3 is built from 14 residues. Trimming took off 0 bases at V and 2 bases at J, with 7 bases between the two ends. Profiling relied on immunoSEQ multiplex PCR, and the TCRdb table lists in-frame clones only, not all of them. The sample records 250,000 or so clones, approximately 88% being singletons. This sequence originates from a woman in her thirties or forties who had been exposed to COVID-19. This chain uses TRBV9 with TRBJ2-3; D is unclear. Source material: PBMCs or T cells enriched from blood (not recorded which). The CDR3 DNA is TGTGCCAGCAGCGTAGACGGGTCCACAGATACGCAGTATTTT. Translating gives CASSVDGSTDTQYF.